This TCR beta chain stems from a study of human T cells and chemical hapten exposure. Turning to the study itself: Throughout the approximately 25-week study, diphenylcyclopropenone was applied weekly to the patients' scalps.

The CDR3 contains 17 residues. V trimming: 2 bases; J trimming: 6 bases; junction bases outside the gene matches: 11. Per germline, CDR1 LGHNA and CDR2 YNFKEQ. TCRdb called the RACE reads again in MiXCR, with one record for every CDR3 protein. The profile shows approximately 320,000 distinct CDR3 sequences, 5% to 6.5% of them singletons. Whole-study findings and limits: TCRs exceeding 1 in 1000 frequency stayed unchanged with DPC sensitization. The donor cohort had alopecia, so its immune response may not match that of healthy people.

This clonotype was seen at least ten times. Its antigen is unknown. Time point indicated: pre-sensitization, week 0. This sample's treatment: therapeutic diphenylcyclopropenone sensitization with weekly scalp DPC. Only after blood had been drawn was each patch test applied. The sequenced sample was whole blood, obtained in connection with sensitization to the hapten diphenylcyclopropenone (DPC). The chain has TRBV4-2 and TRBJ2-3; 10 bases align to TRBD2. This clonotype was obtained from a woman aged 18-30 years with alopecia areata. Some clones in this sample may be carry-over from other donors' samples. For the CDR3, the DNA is TGTGCCAGCAGCCAATCCGTATTAGCGGGGGGCGGCGATACGCAGTATTTT. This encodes CASSQSVLAGGGDTQYF.